What follows describes a single T cell receptor beta chain. Every donor, a Caucasian adult, lived in Nashville, Tennessee. Germline V gene lookup returns CDR1 MNHEY and CDR2 SMNVEV (reference sequence). The V end lost 7 bases, the J end lost 5 bases, and 15 bases lay between the germline ends. This CDR3 region has 15 residues. Some clones are missing from TCRdb's copy, which holds only in-frame ones; the method was immunoSEQ multiplex PCR. The sample includes about 2 million clones, 95% seen only once; the top ten take 0.13%. This specimen comes from a study of shared clonotypes between healthy human individuals.

Input material: naive CD4+ T cells sorted from blood. Regarding subset: CD45RA+ positively selected. The V gene is TRBV27, the J gene TRBJ1-6; the D is unclear. The clonotype comes from a man in his late teens or twenties in good health. CDR3 nucleotide sequence: TGTGCCAGCATCCGGAGTGACGCTCATAATTCACCCCTCCACTTT. Encoded protein: CASIRSDAHNSPLHF.